These 25 T cell receptor beta chains were all obtained from the same sample, sequenced in a study of blood T cells in healthy people across ages. A second PCR, run for about 7 to 12 cycles, used a sample-barcoded 5' primer plus a J-beta primer mix. Each CDR3 protein gets one entry after TCRdb re-called the 5' RACE reads with MiXCR. The sample holds around 1,500,000 distinct CDR3 sequences, 40% to 50% seen once. The sequencing input was blood. The receptors derive from a woman aged 18-29 years in good health.

This clonotype appeared a few times. The chain carries TRBV6-2 or TRBV6-3 and TRBJ2-5; D possibly matches TRBD1 or TRBD2 (5 bases each). Germline assignment: CDR1 MNHEY and CDR2 SVGEGT. V gave up 6 bases and J gave up 5 bases, with 19 bases separating them. The CDR3 has 15 amino acids. The CDR3 nucleotides are TGTGCCAGCAGCCGGGACCAGCCGTTAATTGAGACCCAGTACTTC. Translation: CASSRDQPLIETQYF.

The rearrangement uses TRBV2 and TRBJ1-1, with TRBD1 as a possible D gene (5 bases). CDR1 SNHLY and CDR2 FYNNEI come from the germline V gene. CDR3 size: 12 residues. V was pared by 6 bases and J by 8 bases, with 13 bases between. Here the CDR3 DNA reads TGTGCCAGCAGGACAGACAGCCGGGAAGCTTTCTTT. As protein: CASRTDSREAFF.

A few counts support this clonotype. The V and J genes are TRBV6-1 and TRBJ2-1; 9 bases match TRBD1. The CDR3 consists of 14 residues. Trimming cost V 3 bases and J 8 bases; bases outside gene matches: 5. In germline, CDR1 is MNHNS, CDR2 SASEGT. The chain's CDR3 is CASSEGQGVDEQFF. The CDR3 DNA is TGTGCCAGCAGTGAGGGACAGGGTGTGGATGAGCAGTTCTTC.

The chain employs TRBV6-2 or TRBV6-3 and TRBJ2-7; 11 bases line up with TRBD2. J lost 2 bases, V lost 7 bases, and 7 bases had no gene match. Germline V gene sequence: CDR1 MNHEY, CDR2 SVGEGT. This CDR3 comprises 15 residues. The CDR3 DNA reads as TGTGCCAGCACCCAAGGACTAGCGGGCCCCTACGAGCAGTACTTC. Its protein product is CASTQGLAGPYEQYF.

This chain connects TRBV20-1 to TRBJ2-7; TRBD2 matches at 11 bases. This CDR3 has 15 residues. Germline values: CDR1 DFQATT, CDR2 SNEGSKA (reference sequence). Trimming took 3 bases from V and 2 from J; bases not matched to a gene: 6. CDR3 sequence (DNA): TGCAGTGCTAGCGGTAGCGGGGGGGTGACCTACGAGCAGTACTTC. This encodes CSASGSGGVTYEQYF.

The gene calls are TRBV12-3 or TRBV12-4 and TRBJ1-1; D is undetermined. This CDR3 has 17 residues. Between the trimmed V and J ends, which lost 3 bases and 5 bases, there was a span of 22 bases. DNA of the CDR3: TGTGCCAGCAGTTTGGGTGGGGTCCTTGGAGTTAGGACTGAAGCTTTCTTT. This sequence encodes CASSLGGVLGVRTEAFF.

This clonotype was seen only a few times. The chain recombines TRBV11-2 with TRBJ2-7, with 10 bases lining up with TRBD2. This CDR3 spans 21 amino acids. The V and J ends lost 5 bases and 4 bases, in that order; junction bases with no gene match: 26. The germline CDR1 and CDR2 sequences are SGHAT and FQNNGV. This CDR3 reads CASSVGKRTSGNSRRLYEQYF. CDR3 DNA sequence: TGTGCCAGCAGCGTGGGTAAACGGACTAGCGGCAACTCGCGCCGACTGTACGAGCAGTACTTC.

V gene TRBV20-1 combines with J gene TRBJ1-4; the D gene is possibly TRBD1 (6 bases). Germline-derived CDR1 and CDR2 are DFQATT and SNEGSKA (reference sequence). CDR3 length equals 14 residues. V lost 0 bases, J lost 6 bases, and 11 bases lay in between. The CDR3 nucleotides are TGCAGTGCTAGAGAGACGGGGGGCGATGAAAAACTGTTTTTT. It translates to CSARETGGDEKLFF.

The chain links TRBV10-2 to TRBJ2-4, with D unresolved. Near its end, the DNA agrees better with TRBJ2-7, so the J call may be wrong. CDR1 is WSHSY and CDR2 is SAAADI in the germline V gene. The CDR3 totals 11 residues. For the CDR3, the DNA is TGCGCCAGCGGTTCTATGTACGAGCAGTACTTC. It encodes CASGSMYEQYF.

This clonotype was seen only a few times. The chain has TRBV5-1 and TRBJ2-3; the match to TRBD2 covers 10 bases. The V gene end was trimmed by 4 bases and the J gene end by 3 bases; junction bases not matched to a gene: 5. CDR1 and CDR2 from the germline V gene are SGHRS and YFSETQ. The CDR3 consists of 15 residues. DNA of the CDR3: TGCGCCAGCAGCAAAGGGACTAGCGATACAGATACGCAGTATTTT. Its protein product is CASSKGTSDTDTQYF.

As DNA, the CDR3 is TGTGCCAGCAGCTTAGCCGGGAACTTACCAGGCTACGAGCAGTACTTC. Encoded protein: CASSLAGNLPGYEQYF. The V call is TRBV7-6, the J call TRBJ2-7; TRBD2 might be the D (5 bases). The CDR3 sequence is 16 residues long. Looked up from germline, CDR1 is SGHVS and CDR2 is FNYEAQ. Deletions cut 0 bases from V and 3 bases from J, with 15 bases between.

This clonotype was recorded at least ten times. As DNA, the CDR3 is TGTGCCAGCAGTGTACCGGACTTACGGGACCGACACTCCTACAATGAGCAGTTCTTC. Encoded protein: CASSVPDLRDRHSYNEQFF. This rearrangement joins TRBV6-1 to TRBJ2-1; D possibly matches TRBD1 or TRBD2 (5 bases each). CDR1 and CDR2 from the germline V gene are MNHNS and SASEGT. The ends were cut back, 4 bases at V and 0 bases at J, with 22 bases in the middle. This CDR3 contains 19 residues.

This clonotype turned up a few times. V usage is TRBV6-1 and J usage is TRBJ2-4, with D perhaps matching TRBD1 or TRBD2 (5 bases each). The J call is uncertain, as TRBJ2-5 better fits the DNA end. The CDR3 consists of 12 residues. The germline CDR1 and CDR2 sequences are MNHNS and SASEGT. The CDR3 sequence is CATGSGRETQYF. As DNA, the CDR3 is TGTGCCACAGGGTCGGGGCGGGAGACCCAGTACTTC.

The V call is TRBV7-9, the J call TRBJ2-1; 7 bases match TRBD1. The V gene's germline CDR1 is SEHNR and CDR2 FQNEAQ (reference sequence). The CDR3 loop spans 15 amino acids. The V and J ends lost 1 base and 8 bases, in that order; junction bases with no gene match: 8. The CDR3: CASSLGQGVGDEQFF. DNA for the CDR3: TGTGCCAGCAGCTTAGGACAGGGCGTTGGGGATGAGCAGTTCTTC.

The V call is TRBV20-1, the J call TRBJ1-2, with D uncertain. The CDR3 covers 11 residues. Germline CDR1 is DFQATT and CDR2 is SNEGSKA (reference sequence). With 4 bases removed from V and 5 bases from J, the gap between germline ends came to 8 bases. CDR3 coding DNA: TGCAGTGCTAAATGGTTATATGGCTACACCTTC. It specifies CSAKWLYGYTF.

This clonotype has only a few counts. Here the CDR3 DNA reads TGTGCCAGCAGTACCATGGGGGGGGGACAGGGCTACAATGAGCAGTTCTTC. This gives the protein CASSTMGGGQGYNEQFF. The V gene is TRBV27, the J gene TRBJ2-1; TRBD1 matches 9 bases. Trimming removed 5 bases from V and 3 bases from J; junction bases left unmatched: 11. The length of the CDR3 is 17 residues. Germline loops: CDR1 MNHEY, CDR2 SMNVEV (reference sequence).

This clonotype turned up a few times. The chain is built from TRBV3-1 and TRBJ2-1, with 7 bases matching TRBD2. The V gene end was trimmed by 5 bases and the J gene end by 7 bases; junction bases not matched to a gene: 17. The CDR3 loop spans 17 amino acids. Germline CDR1 is LGHDT and CDR2 is YNNKEL (reference sequence). The CDR3 nucleotides are TGTGCCAGCAGCACCCGACTAGCCGTAATACACCCAAATGAGCAGTTCTTC. This sequence encodes CASSTRLAVIHPNEQFF.

This clonotype turned up a few times. V and J are TRBV20-1 and TRBJ2-1; 7 bases match TRBD1. V lost 6 bases to trimming and J lost 6 bases; unmatched junction nucleotides: 8. The length of the CDR3 is 13 residues. Germline V gene lookup returns CDR1 DFQATT and CDR2 SNEGSKA (reference sequence). This CDR3 reads CSAPRAGGNEQFF. DNA of the CDR3: TGCAGTGCCCCCCGCGCAGGGGGCAATGAGCAGTTCTTC.

The chain couples TRBV11-2 to TRBJ2-1, with 12 bases lining up with TRBD2. The J call is uncertain, as TRBJ2-7 better fits the DNA end. Per germline, CDR1 SGHAT and CDR2 FQNNGV. There are 19 residues in the CDR3. The CDR3 reads CASSLRPTSGGPEYNEQYF. CDR3 DNA: TGTGCCAGCAGCTTAAGGCCGACTAGCGGGGGCCCCGAATACAATGAGCAGTACTTC.

The V gene is TRBV6-6, the J gene TRBJ1-1; D is perhaps TRBD1 (6 bases). V lost 4 bases and J 3 bases, leaving 18 bases between the germline ends. CDR1 and CDR2 (germline): MNHNY, SVGAGI (reference sequence). The CDR3 is made up of 16 amino acids. In nucleotides, the CDR3 is TGTGCCAGCAGTTCGAGGGGGGGGTGGGGTGACACTGAAGCTTTCTTT. It translates to CASSSRGGWGDTEAFF.

This clonotype showed up just a few times. The chain joins TRBV7-2 to TRBJ1-2; 11 bases are a match to TRBD1. The germline gives CDR1 SGHTA, CDR2 FQGNSA. The CDR3 consists of 16 residues. Losses at the gene ends were 0 bases for V and 7 bases for J; bases not matched to a gene: 7. For the CDR3, the DNA is TGTGCCAGCAGCTTAGCGGGGACAGGGGGTAAAGGTGGCTACACCTTC. It specifies CASSLAGTGGKGGYTF.

The rearrangement uses TRBV12-3 or TRBV12-4 and TRBJ1-4; 9 bases fit TRBD1. V lost 8 bases and J lost 7; bases outside the gene matches: 8. The CDR3 spans 14 residues. CDR3 bases: TGTGCCAGCCGGCCGGGACAGGGACTTGAAAAACTGTTTTTT. This encodes CASRPGQGLEKLFF.

This clonotype was counted between two and nine times. The V call is TRBV2, the J call TRBJ1-1; D remains ambiguous. Per the germline V gene, CDR1 is SNHLY and CDR2 is FYNNEI. The CDR3 loop spans 13 amino acids. With 6 bases removed from V and 0 bases from J, the gap between germline ends came to 8 bases. The CDR3 is CASSVSMNTEAFF. CDR3 DNA sequence: TGTGCCAGCAGCGTCAGCATGAACACTGAAGCTTTCTTT.

This rearrangement joins TRBV2 to TRBJ2-5, with TRBD2 matching 11 bases. Germline V gives CDR1 SNHLY, CDR2 FYNNEI. The CDR3 is made up of 17 amino acids. The ends lost 5 bases at V and 2 bases at J; junction bases unmatched: 10. The CDR3 loop reads CASSSGLAGTAQETQYF. The DNA of the CDR3 is TGTGCCAGCAGTTCAGGACTAGCGGGTACGGCTCAAGAGACCCAGTACTTC.

With respect to this clonotype: Mismatch with germline at one junction end may stem from a read error. The chain joins TRBV25-1 to TRBJ1-4; a possible D gene is TRBD1 (5 bases). The CDR3 is 13 residues long. From germline, CDR1 is MGHDK and CDR2 SYGVNS. The CDR3 DNA reads as TGTGCCAGCAGAAGGGACTTCAGTGAAAAACTATTTTTT. Protein: CASRRDFSEKLFF.